This entry concerns a single T cell receptor (beta chain). The method was immunoSEQ multiplex PCR; TCRdb's version includes in-frame clones alone and lacks a portion of them. The data hold roughly 660,000 clones, with 70% to 90% observed a single time. Germline trimming cut 0 bases from V and 6 bases from J; bases unmatched to any gene: 3. Germline V lookup: CDR1 KGHSH, CDR2 LQKENI. This CDR3 spans 15 amino acids. This sample is drawn from a study of shared T cell receptors in the human thymus. These data were also reused for a study on human thymus T cells. That publication notes: The donors were infants in Finland with congenital heart defects, otherwise immunologically healthy. Resections from corrective heart surgery provided thymus tissue. Apparent bias marked the V and J gene usage of thymic and blood repertoires.

The rearrangement uses TRBV18 and TRBJ2-1; TRBD2 agrees at 9 bases. Sequencing was performed on thymocytes. The source is a boy in the first two years of life with a congenital heart defect. CDR3 DNA: TGTGCCAGCTCACCACCGGCTAGCGGGACCAATGAGCAGTTCTTC. This sequence encodes CASSPPASGTNEQFF.